These 14 T cell receptor beta chains share one sample of origin, sequenced in a study of CD8+CD57+ T cells in acquired aplastic anemia. Researchers used genomic DNA as the template to profile TCR beta VDJ and CDR3. TCRdb re-analysed the reads in MiXCR, keeping a single row per CDR3 protein. In the table there are about 190,000 distinct CDR3 sequences, roughly half of which are singletons. What was sequenced was sorted CD4+, CD8+, or CD8+CD57+ T cells (not recorded which) from PBMCs. The origin of the receptors is a human donor in good health, serving as a control.

This clonotype was observed many times. The rearrangement uses TRBV18 and TRBJ1-5, with D unresolved. CDR3 length: 12 residues. V gave up 4 bases and J gave up 6 bases, with 7 bases separating them. The germline V gene encodes CDR1 KGHSH and CDR2 LQKENI. The CDR3 region has the DNA TGTGCCAGCTCACTTCGGGGTCAGCCCCAGCATTTT. It yields the protein CASSLRGQPQHF.

This chain uses TRBV20-1 with TRBJ1-4; TRBD1 agrees at 8 bases. Germline V CDR1 and CDR2: DFQATT, SNEGSKA (reference sequence). After removal of 4 bases from V and 6 bases from J, the junction contained 16 bases not matched to a gene. CDR3 size: 17 residues. The CDR3 region is CSANLMPKTGDYEKLFF. CDR3 sequence (DNA): TGCAGTGCTAACCTGATGCCCAAGACAGGGGATTATGAAAAACTGTTTTTT.

This chain links TRBV24-1 with TRBJ2-1; no reliable D call. Germline lookup yields CDR1 KGHDR and CDR2 SFDVKD. The CDR3 has 11 residues. V lost 9 bases and J lost 4, with 6 bases in between. CDR3 DNA sequence: TGTGCCACCGCGACGTACAATGAGCAGTTCTTC. The encoded protein is CATATYNEQFF.

This clonotype was recorded once. Since a much larger clone is just one base distant, this may be a read error. The CDR3 DNA reads as TGCAGTGCTCCGACCGAGACAGGGACCAATGAGCAGTTCTTC. Its translation is CSAPTETGTNEQFF. The J gene is TRBJ2-1, the V gene TRBV20-1; 7 bases align to TRBD1. Losses at the gene ends were 5 bases for V and 6 bases for J; bases not matched to a gene: 10. This CDR3 spans 14 amino acids. Per the germline V gene, CDR1 is DFQATT and CDR2 is SNEGSKA (reference sequence).

Turning to this clonotype: A junction end diverges from the germline sequence, so it may reflect a read error. CDR3 amino acids: CASSLEERNTVYF. CDR3 coding DNA: TGTGCCAGCAGCTTAGAAGAAAGGAACACCGTATATTTT. This rearrangement joins TRBV7-9 to TRBJ1-3; the D is unclear. CDR3 length equals 13 residues. Germline V CDR1 and CDR2: SEHNR, FQNEAQ (reference sequence).

This clonotype appeared many times. The CDR3 spells CSAETAANQPQHF. The CDR3 nucleotides read TGCAGTGCCGAGACAGCGGCTAATCAGCCCCAGCATTTT. The V gene is TRBV20-1, the J gene TRBJ1-5; possibly TRBD1 for D (5 bases). CDR1 and CDR2 from the germline V gene are DFQATT and SNEGSKA (reference sequence). The CDR3 is 13 amino acids. The V end was cut by 6 bases, the J end by 4 bases, with 13 bases between.

As to this clonotype: This CDR3 is missing its conserved last phenylalanine or tryptophan, likely due to a read error. No DNA is shown, since the ends of the CDR3 on it are uncertain; the CDR3 is the one TCRdb lists. V usage is TRBV4-1 and J usage is TRBJ2-5; the table assigns TRBD1, which was not confirmed against the DNA. Termini included, the CDR3 measures 9 amino acids. Germline values: CDR1 MGHRA, CDR2 YSYEKL. CDR3 region: CASSHSQGV.

The CDR3 spells CASTPVGVTSEQYF. The CDR3, as DNA: TGTGCCAGCACCCCCGTCGGGGTTACTAGCGAGCAGTACTTC. This chain joins TRBV7-6 and TRBJ2-7; D may be TRBD2 (5 bases). Trimming removed 7 bases at V and 6 bases at J, with 19 bases between. The CDR3 loop spans 14 amino acids. The germline gives CDR1 SGHVS, CDR2 FNYEAQ.

The V and J genes are TRBV12-3 or TRBV12-4 and TRBJ1-6; D not certain. This CDR3 is 14 amino acids long. V lost 6 bases and J 11 bases, leaving 17 bases between the germline ends. CDR3: CASSRRVEVAPLHF. The CDR3 DNA reads as TGTGCCAGCAGCCGCCGGGTCGAGGTGGCACCCCTCCACTTT.

In this sample, this clonotype turned up many times. This sequence joins TRBV6-2 or TRBV6-3 and TRBJ1-5; D is unresolved. Deletions cut 5 bases from V and 0 bases from J, with 8 bases between. The germline CDR1 and CDR2 sequences are MNHEY and SVGEGT. The CDR3 extends over 14 amino acids. The CDR3: CASSPRNSNQPQHF. Here the CDR3 DNA reads TGTGCCAGCAGTCCCCGGAATAGCAATCAGCCCCAGCATTTT.

This clonotype occurred many times. The DNA of the CDR3 is TGTGCCAGCAGTTTATCGCCCGGTTCGCGGAATTCACCCCTCCACTTT. It specifies CASSLSPGSRNSPLHF. The chain uses TRBV27 and TRBJ1-6; unclear D gene. The V end lost 0 bases, the J end lost 7 bases, and 13 bases lay between the germline ends. The germline gives CDR1 MNHEY, CDR2 SMNVEV (reference sequence). The CDR3 consists of 16 residues.

This sequence joins TRBV10-3 and TRBJ2-2, with 8 positions matching TRBD1. CDR3 size: 15 residues. Germline-derived CDR1 and CDR2 are ENHRY and SYGVKD. V shed 2 bases and J 1 base; nucleotides not matched to a gene: 0. The CDR3 DNA is TGTGCCATCAGTGAGGACAGGGGGAACACCGGGGAGCTGTTTTTT. Translated, it gives CAISEDRGNTGELFF.

This clonotype was counted only a few times. CDR3 region: CSARHGTQLREQYF. The CDR3 region has the DNA TGCAGTGCTCGACACGGGACTCAACTACGGGAGCAGTACTTC. The chain combines TRBV20-1 with TRBJ2-7, with D tentatively TRBD2 (6 bases). The CDR3 contains 14 residues. The V gene lost 5 bases and the J gene lost 7 bases, with 21 bases spanning the gap. Per the germline V gene, CDR1 is DFQATT and CDR2 is SNEGSKA (reference sequence).

To note about this clonotype: Its ends do not fully match the called genes, so a read error is possible. The V and J genes are TRBV7-9 and TRBJ2-3; TRBD1 agrees at 7 bases. The CDR3 contains 14 residues. Germline values: CDR1 SEHNR, CDR2 FQNEAQ (reference sequence). In DNA, the CDR3 is TGTGCCAGCAGCTTAGGACAGGGCACAGATGCGCAGTATTTT. Residues: CASSLGQGTDAQYF. The variable domain in full, with the rest retrieved from reference TRBV7-9 and TRBJ2-3, is DTGVSQNPRHKITKRGQNVTFRCDPISEHNRLYWYRQTLGQGPEFLTYFQNEAQLEKSRLLSDRFSAERPKGSFSTLEIQRTEQGDSAMYLCASSLGQGTDAQYFGPGTRLTVL.